This T cell receptor delta chain originates from a study of gamma-delta chains in newborns, infants, children. About the research overall: Microbial exposure reportedly drives polyclonal innate γδ T cell expansion after birth.

This clone was seen a few times. V lost 1 base and J 1 base, leaving 16 bases between the germline ends. Germline-derived CDR1 and CDR2 are TVYSNPD and GDNSRS (reference sequence). The CDR3 covers 16 residues. TCRdb reapplied CATT to the reads. The top ten hold approximately 15% of the sample, which has a few thousand delta-chain clones, about 36% seen once. The sample taken for sequencing was blood. This clonotype originated in a child who received the measles vaccine. The chain combines TRDV3 with TRDJ2; D might be TRDD3 (5 bases). The CDR3 bases are TGTGCCTTTACGGGGGTCGAAGGGGGTTTGACAGCACAACTCTTCTTT. Its protein is CAFTGVEGGLTAQLFF.